A single sample gave rise to the 30 T cell receptor beta chains below, sequenced in a study of T cells after yellow fever vaccination. TCRdb fed the 5' RACE reads into MiXCR, producing one record per CDR3 protein. Of 400,000 to 450,000 distinct CDR3 sequences detected, about 17% appear once; the ten largest clones hold 15% to 20%. This material consisted of PBMCs, taken before the yellow fever booster vaccination. These TCRs come from a man aged 18 to 30 who received the YFV17D yellow fever vaccine.

This clonotype has at least ten counts. This chain joins TRBV5-6 and TRBJ2-7, with 8 bases identical to TRBD1. CDR3 length equals 15 residues. The germline V gene has CDR1 SGHDT and CDR2 YYEEEE. Trimming at V came to 0 bases and at J to 1 base, leaving 3 bases not matched to a gene. The CDR3 loop reads CASSLAYRGSYEQYV. CDR3 bases: TGTGCCAGCAGCTTGGCCTACAGGGGGTCCTACGAGCAGTACGTC.

There are a few counts of this clonotype. J is TRBJ2-3 and V is TRBV25-1; TRBD1 aligns across 7 bases. The CDR3 consists of 14 residues. Germline CDR1 is MGHDK and CDR2 is SYGVNS. V lost 6 bases to trimming and J lost 4 bases; unmatched junction nucleotides: 7. The CDR3 region is CASRDDRVADTQYF. The CDR3 DNA is TGTGCCAGCAGGGACGACAGGGTTGCAGATACGCAGTATTTT.

The table lists this clonotype with a few counts. V usage is TRBV5-8 and J usage is TRBJ1-1; a weak D match, TRBD1 (6 bases). The germline V gene has CDR1 SGHTS and CDR2 YDEGEE. The CDR3 is made up of 19 amino acids. With 6 bases removed from V and 1 base from J, the gap between germline ends came to 28 bases. The CDR3 here is CASTPRGGLRVAGNTEAFF. The CDR3 coding sequence is TGTGCCAGCACCCCTCGGGGGGGGCTTCGGGTCGCCGGGAACACTGAAGCTTTCTTT.

The chain recombines TRBV7-9 with TRBJ1-1, with a tentative D call TRBD1 (6 bases). The CDR3 loop spans 12 amino acids. The V and J ends lost 8 bases and 0 bases respectively, with 7 bases between them. The germline gives CDR1 SEHNR, CDR2 FQNEAQ (reference sequence). The CDR3 reads CASGQMNTEAFF. The CDR3 DNA sequence: TGTGCCAGCGGACAGATGAACACTGAAGCTTTCTTT.

The table lists this clonotype with many counts. The chain is built from TRBV10-3 and TRBJ2-3; 9 bases agree with TRBD2. From germline, CDR1 is ENHRY and CDR2 SYGVKD. V was clipped by 8 bases and J by 2 bases; unmatched bases: 8. The CDR3 runs 15 residues. CDR3 loop: CAIEGSGGLTDTQYF. For the CDR3, the DNA is TGTGCCATCGAAGGTAGCGGGGGTCTCACAGATACGCAGTATTTT.

The chain joins TRBV7-2 to TRBJ2-1, with TRBD2 matching 9 bases. After removal of 2 bases from V and 8 bases from J, the junction contained 13 bases not matched to a gene. The CDR3 has 17 amino acids. The germline V gene encodes CDR1 SGHTA and CDR2 FQGNSA. CDR3 residues: CASSLPPTSGLVDEQFF. The CDR3 bases are TGTGCCAGCAGCTTACCCCCGACTAGCGGCTTAGTAGATGAGCAGTTCTTC.

The chain recombines TRBV2 with TRBJ2-2, with D tentatively TRBD1 (5 bases). The CDR3 totals 13 residues. Between the trimmed V and J ends, which lost 2 bases and 6 bases, there was a span of 7 bases. Germline V gene sequence: CDR1 SNHLY, CDR2 FYNNEI. This CDR3 reads CASSESTAGELFF. The CDR3 bases are TGTGCCAGCAGTGAATCGACAGCCGGGGAGCTGTTTTTT.

This clonotype was seen a few times. The chain joins TRBV20-1 to TRBJ1-4; D is ambiguous. Germline CDR1 reads DFQATT; CDR2 reads SNEGSKA (reference sequence). CDR3 length: 12 amino acids. V lost 6 bases, J lost 8 bases, and 13 bases lay in between. The CDR3 DNA is TGCAGTGCCAGAAATCTCCTCGAAAAACTGTTTTTT. Its translation is CSARNLLEKLFF.

The chain employs TRBV25-1 and TRBJ2-4; TRBD2 might be the D (5 bases). The length of the CDR3 is 13 residues. Germline lookup yields CDR1 MGHDK and CDR2 SYGVNS. Trimming took off 6 bases at V and 8 bases at J, with 14 bases between the two ends. The CDR3, as DNA: TGTGCCAGCAGCGGCCGCCACGGGGACATTCAGTACTTC. This gives the protein CASSGRHGDIQYF.

This sequence joins TRBV5-1 and TRBJ1-2, with D uncertain. The germline CDR1 and CDR2 sequences are SGHRS and YFSETQ. V lost 0 bases, J lost 2 bases, and 14 bases lay in between. The CDR3 has 16 amino acids. CDR3: CASSLASLQSNYGYTF. The DNA for the CDR3 is TGCGCCAGCAGCTTGGCCTCGCTACAGAGCAACTATGGCTACACCTTC.

The rearrangement links TRBV3-1 to TRBJ1-5; 9 bases fit TRBD1. The germline V gene has CDR1 LGHDT and CDR2 YNNKEL (reference sequence). CDR3 length equals 16 residues. V dropped 0 bases and J dropped 4; count of bases not matched to a gene: 4. CDR3: CASSQDPGQGNQPQHF. The CDR3 region has the DNA TGTGCCAGCAGCCAAGATCCGGGACAGGGAAATCAGCCCCAGCATTTT.

This clonotype was counted between two and nine times. The V call is TRBV24-1, the J call TRBJ2-5; 12 bases line up with TRBD1. CDR1 and CDR2 from the germline V gene are KGHDR and SFDVKD. This CDR3 comprises 15 residues. V gave up 5 bases and J gave up 5 bases; unmatched junction bases: 5. The CDR3 protein is CATSVGTGGGETQYF. The CDR3 DNA is TGTGCCACCAGTGTGGGGACAGGGGGCGGTGAGACCCAGTACTTC.

With respect to this clonotype: This may arise from a read error, as a much more abundant clone is one base away. This sequence joins TRBV5-4 and TRBJ2-3, with TRBD1 matching 7 bases. CDR3 size: 15 residues. Germline CDR1 and CDR2: SGHNT and YYREEE (reference sequence). V lost 3 bases to trimming and J lost 1 base; unmatched junction nucleotides: 5. In DNA form, the CDR3 reads TGTGCCAGCAGCTCCAGACAGGGAGGCACAGATACGCAGTATTTT. Translated, it gives CASSSRQGGTDTQYF.

V and J are TRBV7-9 and TRBJ1-1, with 9 bases identical to TRBD1. V lost 1 base and J lost 10; bases outside the gene matches: 7. There are 14 residues in the CDR3. CDR1 is SEHNR, CDR2 FQNEAQ, per germline (reference sequence). As DNA, the CDR3 is TGTGCCAGCAGCTTAGGACACAGGGGGCGACGAGCTTTCTTT. Residues: CASSLGHRGRRAFF.

The chain carries TRBV25-1 and TRBJ2-3; 7 nucleotides align to TRBD2. CDR3 length: 18 amino acids. The V segment lost 2 bases and the J segment 3 bases; nucleotides outside the gene matches: 14. Germline values: CDR1 MGHDK, CDR2 SYGVNS. CDR3 in DNA: TGTGCCAGCAGTGAAACAGAGTTTGTACTAGCGAGAACAGATACGCAGTATTTT. As protein: CASSETEFVLARTDTQYF.

The genes are TRBV20-1 and TRBJ2-5; D ambiguous. This CDR3 spans 11 amino acids. Germline CDR1 is DFQATT and CDR2 is SNEGSKA (reference sequence). CDR3 coding DNA: TGCAGCACAGCACACCGGGAGACCCAGTACTTC. Translated: CSTAHRETQYF.

This clonotype has more than one count but fewer than ten. The chain carries TRBV12-3 or TRBV12-4 and TRBJ1-4; possible D gene TRBD1, 5 bases. The CDR3 runs 14 residues. Trimming removed 6 bases from V and 8 bases from J, with 16 bases in between. The CDR3 DNA reads TGTGCCAGCAGACTCCAGGGAAGAGGCGAAAAACTGTTTTTT. Translation gives CASRLQGRGEKLFF.

The table lists this clonotype with a few counts. J is TRBJ2-1 and V is TRBV29-1; 8 bases agree with TRBD2. Germline V CDR1 and CDR2: SQVTM, ANQGSEA. V lost 4 bases and J lost 4; bases outside the gene matches: 3. The CDR3 runs to 13 residues. CDR3 DNA sequence: TGCAGCGTTGCGGGGGGGGGTTACAATGAGCAGTTCTTC. It is translated as CSVAGGGYNEQFF.

This chain connects TRBV11-2 to TRBJ2-7; the D gene is possibly TRBD1 (6 bases). From germline, CDR1 is SGHAT and CDR2 FQNNGV. V lost 4 bases and J lost 3, with 10 bases in between. This CDR3 is 13 amino acids long. CDR3 DNA: TGTGCCAGCAGCTCGACAGGTATCTACGAGCAGTACTTC. Translation gives CASSSTGIYEQYF.

This clonotype was seen a few times. This chain connects TRBV5-4 to TRBJ1-1; 9 bases are a match to TRBD1. The CDR3 contains 17 residues. The V gene's germline CDR1 is SGHNT and CDR2 YYREEE (reference sequence). The V segment lost 3 bases and the J segment 0 bases; nucleotides outside the gene matches: 9. CDR3 nucleotides: TGTGCCAGCAGCTCAACCGACTACAGGGGGCTGAACACTGAAGCTTTCTTT. Translated: CASSSTDYRGLNTEAFF.

The chain carries TRBV10-3 and TRBJ1-1; D call uncertain. This CDR3 is 14 amino acids long. V dropped 2 bases and J dropped 4 bases, with 11 bases sitting between them. The V gene's germline CDR1 is ENHRY and CDR2 SYGVKD. The CDR3 here is CAISEGRTLTEAFF. The CDR3 bases are TGTGCCATCAGTGAGGGTCGGACGCTCACTGAAGCTTTCTTT.

This chain uses TRBV12-3 or TRBV12-4 with TRBJ1-4, with no clear D. This CDR3 is built from 15 residues. V lost 4 bases and J 7 bases, leaving 16 bases between the germline ends. The CDR3 loop is CASSSGGQTSEKLFF. The CDR3 nucleotides read TGTGCCAGCAGTTCGGGCGGGCAGACCTCTGAAAAACTGTTTTTT.

This chain uses TRBV6-2 or TRBV6-3 with TRBJ1-6, with 7 bases lining up with TRBD1. CDR3 size: 15 residues. Germline-derived CDR1 and CDR2 are MNHEY and SVGEGT. The junction had 8 bases not matched to a gene; V was cut back by 2 bases and J by 10 bases. The CDR3 DNA is TGTGCCAGCAGTTACACAGGGGTCAGATTATCACCCCTCCACTTT. As protein: CASSYTGVRLSPLHF.

This chain connects TRBV29-1 to TRBJ2-5; tentative D call: TRBD2 (6 bases). V lost 3 bases, J lost 5 bases, and 10 bases lay in between. The CDR3 loop spans 12 amino acids. Germline CDR1 is SQVTM and CDR2 is ANQGSEA. The CDR3 bases are TGCAGCGTTGAGTGGGGAGGCGAGACCCAGTACTTC. It yields the protein CSVEWGGETQYF.

This clonotype came up a few times. This chain joins TRBV12-3 or TRBV12-4 and TRBJ2-1, with no clear D. The CDR3 is made up of 12 amino acids. Trimming removed 4 bases at V and 5 bases at J, with 6 bases between. The DNA for the CDR3 is TGTGCCAGCAGTTCGGACGACAATGAGCAGTTCTTC. Translation gives CASSSDDNEQFF.

This chain uses TRBV2 with TRBJ2-2, with D tentatively TRBD1 (5 bases). The CDR3 is 14 amino acids. V gave up 5 bases and J gave up 4 bases, with 11 bases separating them. Looked up from germline, CDR1 is SNHLY and CDR2 is FYNNEI. CDR3 nucleotide sequence: TGTGCCAGCAGTATCCAGGGTAGCACCGGGGAGCTGTTTTTT. The encoded protein is CASSIQGSTGELFF.

The V and J genes are TRBV7-9 and TRBJ2-1; the match to TRBD2 covers 8 bases. CDR3 length: 15 residues. The germline V gene encodes CDR1 SEHNR and CDR2 FQNEAQ (reference sequence). V shed 5 bases, J shed 5 bases, and the junction held 8 bases outside the gene matches. CDR3 loop: CASSAHPAGDNEQFF. For the CDR3, the DNA is TGTGCCAGCAGCGCCCACCCAGCGGGGGACAATGAGCAGTTCTTC.

This clonotype has more than one count but fewer than ten. The chain uses TRBV28 and TRBJ2-2; D tentatively fits TRBD1 or TRBD2 (6 bases each). V was shortened by 8 bases and J by 2 bases, with 27 bases between the two germline ends. CDR1 and CDR2 from the germline V gene are MDHEN and SYDVKM. This CDR3 comprises 19 residues. The CDR3 here is CASGGRGEKRVVNTGELFF. CDR3 sequence (DNA): TGTGCCAGCGGAGGCAGGGGTGAAAAGCGGGTCGTAAACACCGGGGAGCTGTTTTTT.

The chain uses TRBV20-1 and TRBJ2-3; D gene uncertain. The CDR3 is made up of 14 amino acids. Germline V gene data show CDR1 as DFQATT and CDR2 as SNEGSKA (reference sequence). V gave up 6 bases and J gave up 0 bases, with 13 bases separating them. CDR3: CSAIAVTSTDTQYF. The CDR3 bases are TGCAGTGCGATCGCGGTGACTAGCACAGATACGCAGTATTTT.

This chain links TRBV5-1 with TRBJ2-1; 14 nucleotides align to TRBD2. The CDR3 spans 19 residues. CDR1 and CDR2 from the germline V gene are SGHRS and YFSETQ. The V and J ends lost 4 bases and 2 bases, in that order; junction bases with no gene match: 11. This chain's CDR3 is CASSPLGTSGGYTYNEQFF. CDR3 sequence (DNA): TGCGCCAGCAGCCCCCTGGGGACTAGCGGGGGTTATACCTACAATGAGCAGTTCTTC.